The clone carrying this T cell receptor beta chain was recorded at least ten times. This record comes from a study of glioma-infiltrating T cells. Amplification of TCR alpha and beta CDR3 regions from RNA used iRepertoire nested multiplex PCR. TCRdb ran MiXCR on the multiplex PCR reads and lists one entry per CDR3 protein. Of about 380,000 distinct CDR3 sequences in the sample, 35% to 45% were seen once. V was cut by 3 bases and J by 5 bases, with 19 bases left in between. The germline V gene has CDR1 MDHEN and CDR2 SYDVKM. The CDR3 is 16 residues long. The clonotype comes from a human donor with low-grade glioma or glioblastoma, undergoing nonglioma brain surgery, or in good health (not recorded which). Sample: glioma tissue, nonneoplastic brain tissue, or PBMCs (not recorded which). The chain joins TRBV28 to TRBJ1-1; D may be TRBD1 (5 bases). CDR3 bases: TGTGCCAGCAGTTTGGGGGACGGGGCGACGGGGACTGAAGCTTTCTTT. Encoded protein: CASSLGDGATGTEAFF.